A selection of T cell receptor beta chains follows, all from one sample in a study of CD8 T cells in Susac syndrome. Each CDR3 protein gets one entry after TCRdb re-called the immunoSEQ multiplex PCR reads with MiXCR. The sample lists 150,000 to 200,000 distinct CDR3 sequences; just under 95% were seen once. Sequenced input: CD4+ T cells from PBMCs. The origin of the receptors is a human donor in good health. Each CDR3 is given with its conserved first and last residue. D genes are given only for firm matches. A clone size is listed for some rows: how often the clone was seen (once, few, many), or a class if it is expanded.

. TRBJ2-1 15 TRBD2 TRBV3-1 TGTGCCAGCACCCCAACCGTCGGGGGGAGCAATGAGCAGTTCTTC CASTPTVGGSNEQFF
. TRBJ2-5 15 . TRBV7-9 TGTGCCAGCAGCTTAGATGGTCTGACTCAAGAGACCCAGTACTTC CASSLDGLTQETQYF
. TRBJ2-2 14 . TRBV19 TGTGCCAGTAGTATAGTGGGATTGGCCGGGGAGCTGTTTTTT CASSIVGLAGELFF
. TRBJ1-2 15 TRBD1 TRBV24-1 TGTGCCACCAGTGATTCTCGGGACAGGAACTATGGCTACACCTTC CATSDSRDRNYGYTF
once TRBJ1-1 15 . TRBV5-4 TGTGCCAGCAGCTTGGGTCCAGGGACCGGGACTGAAGCTTTCTTT CASSLGPGTGTEAFF
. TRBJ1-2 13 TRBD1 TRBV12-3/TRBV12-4 TGTGCCAGCAGCTCTACGACAGGGTATGGCTACACCTTC CASSSTTGYGYTF
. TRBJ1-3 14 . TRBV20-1 TGCAGTGCCCGCGGGGCTAGCTCTGGAAACACCATATATTTT CSARGASSGNTIYF
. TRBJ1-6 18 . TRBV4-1 TGCGCCAGCAGCCACCGCACCGGGGCCGGGACATCAGATTCACCCCTCCACTTT CASSHRTGAGTSDSPLHF
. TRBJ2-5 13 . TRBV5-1 TGCGCCAGCAGCTACGAGGGCCAAGAGACCCAGTACTTC CASSYEGQETQYF
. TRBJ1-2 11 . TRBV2 TGTGCCAGCAGTGAACAGGAGGGCTACACCTTC CASSEQEGYTF
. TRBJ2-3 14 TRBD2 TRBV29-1 TGCAGCGTTGGGAGAGCGGGGGTTACAGATACGCAGTATTTT CSVGRAGVTDTQYF
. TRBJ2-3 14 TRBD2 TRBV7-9 TGTGCCAGCAGCTTCGGGGGGGCGGAAGATACGCAGTATTTT CASSFGGAEDTQYF
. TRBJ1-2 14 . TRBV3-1 TGTGCCAGCAGCCAATCTTGGCAGGGAGATGGCTACACCTTC CASSQSWQGDGYTF
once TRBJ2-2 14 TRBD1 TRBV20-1 TGCAGTGCGCTACAGGGGGCCAACACCGGGGAGCTGTTTTTT CSALQGANTGELFF
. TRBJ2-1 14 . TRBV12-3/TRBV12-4 TGTGCCAGCAGTTTAATTGCCGAGGGGTATGAGCAGTTCTTC CASSLIAEGYEQFF
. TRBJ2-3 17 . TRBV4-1 TGCGCCAGCAGCCAAGAGCGGAATTCGGCAGGCACAGATACGCAGTATTTT CASSQERNSAGTDTQYF
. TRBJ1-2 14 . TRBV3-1 TGTGCCAGCAGCCAAGATGGGTCGGGGTATGGCTACACCTTC CASSQDGSGYGYTF
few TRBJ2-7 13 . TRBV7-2 TGTGCCAGCAGCTTAGACGGGACCTACGAGCAGTACTTC CASSLDGTYEQYF
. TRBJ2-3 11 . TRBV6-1 TGTGCCAGCTACTATACAGATACGCAGTATTTT CASYYTDTQYF
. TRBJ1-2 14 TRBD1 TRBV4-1 TGCGCCAGCAGCCAAGAGACAGGGAACTATGGCTACACCTTC CASSQETGNYGYTF
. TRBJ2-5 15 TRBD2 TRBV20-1 TGCAGTGCTAGGTCTGGCGGGGGATCGGATGAGACCCAGTACTTC CSARSGGGSDETQYF
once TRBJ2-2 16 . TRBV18 TGTGCCAGCTCACAGGGGCCATCAGGGAACACCGGGGAGCTGTTTTTT CASSQGPSGNTGELFF
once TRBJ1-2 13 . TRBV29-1 TGCAGCGTTGCGCCAGGGACGAACTATGGCTACACCTTC CSVAPGTNYGYTF
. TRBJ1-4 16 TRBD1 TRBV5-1 TGCGCCAGCAGCCCGGGACAGGGGGCTAGTAATGAAAAACTGTTTTTT CASSPGQGASNEKLFF
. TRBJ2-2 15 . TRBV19 TGTGCCAGTAGTAGGGGGACACTTTACACCGGGGAGCTGTTTTTT CASSRGTLYTGELFF
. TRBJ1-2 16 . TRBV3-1 TGTGCCAGCAGCCAAGGGTCCAACAGAGGGAACTATGGCTACACCTTC CASSQGSNRGNYGYTF
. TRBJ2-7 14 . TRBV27 TGTGCCAGCAGTCCCTCCCGGCAGGGACCCGGGCAGTACTTC CASSPSRQGPGQYF
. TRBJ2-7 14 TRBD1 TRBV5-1 TGCGCCAGCAGCCTCCGACAGGGGAGAGACGAGCAGTACTTC CASSLRQGRDEQYF
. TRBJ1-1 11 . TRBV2 TGTGCCAGCAGCAGGGGTGGTGGAGCTTTCTTT CASSRGGGAFF
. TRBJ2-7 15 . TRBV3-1 TGTGCCAGCTGCCTTTCTGGCGGACCTCCCTACGAGCAGTACTTC CASCLSGGPPYEQYF
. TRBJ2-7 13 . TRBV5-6 TGTGCCAGCAGCTGGGGGGACCCAGAAGAGCAGTACTTC CASSWGDPEEQYF
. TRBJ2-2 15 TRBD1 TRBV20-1 TGCAGTGCTGCAGGACAGGGAATAGACACCGGGGAGCTGTTTTTT CSAAGQGIDTGELFF
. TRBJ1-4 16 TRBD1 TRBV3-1 TGTGCCAGCAGCCAAGCTGAGCACAGGGGGAGGGAAAAACTGTTTTTT CASSQAEHRGREKLFF
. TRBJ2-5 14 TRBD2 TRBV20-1 TGCAGTGCTCCTTCGCGGGGGGGCCAAGAGACCCAGTACTTC CSAPSRGGQETQYF